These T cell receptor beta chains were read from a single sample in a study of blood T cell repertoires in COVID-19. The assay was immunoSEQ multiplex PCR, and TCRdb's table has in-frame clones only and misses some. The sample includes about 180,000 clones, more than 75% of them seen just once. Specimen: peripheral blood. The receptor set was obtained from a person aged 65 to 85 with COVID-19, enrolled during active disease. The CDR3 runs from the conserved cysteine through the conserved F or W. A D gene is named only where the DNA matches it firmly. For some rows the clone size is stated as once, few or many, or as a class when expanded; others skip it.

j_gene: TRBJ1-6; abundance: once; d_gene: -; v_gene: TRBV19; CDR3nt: TGTGCCACCAATGAAGGGACAATAGGTTCACCCCTCCACTTT; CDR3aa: CATNEGTIGSPLHF
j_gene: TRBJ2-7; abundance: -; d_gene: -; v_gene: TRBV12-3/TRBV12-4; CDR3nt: TGTGCCAGCATGATTAGCGTCTCCCGCGAGCAGTACTTC; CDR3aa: CASMISVSREQYF
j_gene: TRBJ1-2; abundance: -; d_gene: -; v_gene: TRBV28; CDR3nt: TGTGCCAGCAGTTTACGAGGGGGAACATTCCTTAACTATGGCTACACCTTC; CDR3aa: CASSLRGGTFLNYGYTF
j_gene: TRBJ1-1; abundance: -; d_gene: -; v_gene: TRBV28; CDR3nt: TGTGCCAGCAGTTCCAGGAGGGAAGCTTTCTTT; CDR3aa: CASSSRREAFF
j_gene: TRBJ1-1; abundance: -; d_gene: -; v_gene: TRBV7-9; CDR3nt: TGTGCCAGCAGCTGGCCTACTGAAGCTTTCTTT; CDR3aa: CASSWPTEAFF
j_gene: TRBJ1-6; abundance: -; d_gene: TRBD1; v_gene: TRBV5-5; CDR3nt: TGTGCCAGCAGCACTATCAACCGGGACAGGGTCATTAGTTCACCCCTCCACTTT; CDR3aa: CASSTINRDRVISSPLHF
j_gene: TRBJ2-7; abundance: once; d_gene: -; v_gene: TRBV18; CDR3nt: TGTGCCAGCTCACCAACGGTCGGCGGCGAGCAGTACTTC; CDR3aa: CASSPTVGGEQYF
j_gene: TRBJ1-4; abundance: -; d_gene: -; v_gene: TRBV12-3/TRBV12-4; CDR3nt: TGTGCCAGCAGTTTACGCCGGGAAAAACTGTTTTTT; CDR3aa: CASSLRREKLFF
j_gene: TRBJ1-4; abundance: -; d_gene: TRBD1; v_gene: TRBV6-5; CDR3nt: TGTGCCAGCAGTTACCGCGGACAGGGGGCGATTGAACTGTTTTTT; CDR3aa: CASSYRGQGAIELFF
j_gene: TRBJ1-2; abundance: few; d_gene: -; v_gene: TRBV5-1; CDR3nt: TGCGCCAGCAGCTTGGCTCGACAACTAGACAACGGGTATGGCTACACCTTC; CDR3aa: CASSLARQLDNGYGYTF
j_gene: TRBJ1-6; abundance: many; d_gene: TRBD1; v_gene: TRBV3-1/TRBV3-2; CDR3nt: TGTGCCAGCAGCCAACGCAGGGGGAGGAATTCACCCCTCCACTTT; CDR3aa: CASSQRRGRNSPLHF
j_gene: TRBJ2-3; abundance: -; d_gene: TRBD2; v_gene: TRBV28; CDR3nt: TGTGCCAGCAGTACTAGCGGACAGTCCACAGATACGCAGTATTTT; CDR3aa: CASSTSGQSTDTQYF
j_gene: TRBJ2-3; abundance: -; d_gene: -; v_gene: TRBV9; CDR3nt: TGTGCCAGCACCCAAGGCCCCCGGGAGAGGACAGATACGCAGTATTTT; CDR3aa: CASTQGPRERTDTQYF
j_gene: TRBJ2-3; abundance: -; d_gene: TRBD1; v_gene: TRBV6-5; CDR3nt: TGTGCCAGCAGACGGACAGGCCTCACAGATACGCAGTATTTT; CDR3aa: CASRRTGLTDTQYF
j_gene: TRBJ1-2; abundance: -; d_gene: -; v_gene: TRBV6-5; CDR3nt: TGTGCCAGCAGTTACGCTACAGTCCTAGCCGCTTATGGCTACACCTTC; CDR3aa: CASSYATVLAAYGYTF